The present T cell receptor beta chain was sequenced within a study of regulatory T cells in long-lasting Graves disease. Construction of the TCR beta libraries employed iRepertoire HTBI primers in conjunction with Arm-PCR of CDR3 regions. Per the original methods: Samples revealed approximately 67 TRBV and approximately 15 TRBJ segments. TCRdb recomputed calls from the multiplex PCR reads with MiXCR, one row per CDR3 protein. Clone size and V and J calls follow TCRdb, not the original study. The sample holds 350,000 to 500,000 distinct CDR3 sequences, about 17% seen once. Time point of the sample: newly diagnosed GD, antithyroid drugs for less than 3 months. The TCR library was made from RNA that had been extracted from PBMCs in TRIzol. Graves' disease diagnosis was established per American Thyroid Association guidelines. V lost 4 bases and J lost 5, with 19 bases in between. This CDR3 region has 15 residues. Germline CDR1 and CDR2: SGHKS and YYEKEE (reference sequence).

These data were also reused for a study on T cells in Graves' hyperthyroidism and ophthalmopathy. That report adds: Researchers defined stable Graves' hyperthyroidism as no ophthalmopathy progression within 18 months.

The sample in question was peripheral blood mononuclear cells (PBMCs), obtained at new diagnosis, from a patient treated with antithyroid drugs. The clonotype was recovered from a young woman with Graves disease. This chain joins TRBV5-5 and TRBJ2-7; TRBD2 might be the D (5 bases). CDR3 in DNA: TGTGCCAGCAGCCCCCAGGTTGGAGGTGCTCACGAGCAGTACTTC. It yields the protein CASSPQVGGAHEQYF.